Listed here are 17 T cell receptor beta chains from one sample, sequenced in a study of glioma-infiltrating T cells (TCRdb year 2016). These reads were obtained on an Illumina MiSeq. TCR alpha and beta CDR3 regions were amplified with the iRepertoire nested amplicon-rescue multiplex PCR (arm-PCR) platform from RNA. The public sequencing data were trimmed at Q25 with fastp and processed into clonotypes with MiXCR by TCRdb, which kept only in-frame beta chains. Rows with a matching CDR3 protein are joined into one entry that keeps the most common DNA and genes. Here the sample has approximately 400,000 distinct CDR3 sequences; about 40% occur a single time. The top ten constitute 12% of the sample. The sequencing sample was made of glioma tissue, nonneoplastic brain tissue, or PBMCs (not recorded which). These receptors all come from a human donor with low-grade glioma or glioblastoma, undergoing nonglioma brain surgery, or in good health (not recorded which).

This clonotype was recorded at least ten times. The chain is built from TRBV20-1 and TRBJ2-3; the match to TRBD2 covers 14 bases. The CDR3 is 17 amino acids. Germline V CDR1 and CDR2: DFQATT, SNEGSKA (reference sequence). Losses at the gene ends were 3 bases for V and 6 bases for J; bases not matched to a gene: 11. This chain's CDR3 is CSARSTGTSGRWDTQYF. CDR3 nucleotides: TGCAGTGCTAGGAGCACCGGGACTAGCGGGAGATGGGATACGCAGTATTTT.

The gene calls are TRBV2 and TRBJ1-1; D is undetermined. Between the trimmed V and J ends, which lost 3 bases and 2 bases, there was a span of 10 bases. This CDR3 comprises 14 residues. CDR1 and CDR2 (germline): SNHLY, FYNNEI. The CDR3 nucleotides are TGTGCCAGCAGTGATTGGCAGGCTAACACTGAAGCTTTCTTT. It codes for CASSDWQANTEAFF.

This chain links TRBV5-1 with TRBJ2-1; possible D gene TRBD2, 6 bases. Trimming shortened V by 1 base and J by 8 bases, and 10 bases separated the two germline ends. This CDR3 contains 13 residues. The germline V gene encodes CDR1 SGHRS and CDR2 YFSETQ. CDR3 region: CASSLFSGHEQFF. The CDR3 nucleotides are TGCGCCAGCAGCTTGTTTAGCGGTCATGAGCAGTTCTTC.

The chain couples TRBV7-3 to TRBJ1-1, with 9 bases matching TRBD1. V was clipped by 4 bases and J by 7 bases; unmatched bases: 4. This CDR3 is 13 amino acids long. The germline CDR1 and CDR2 sequences are SGHTA and FQGTGA. DNA for the CDR3: TGTGCCAGCAGCTCGGACAGGGGCGGTGAAGCTTTCTTT. Its protein is CASSSDRGGEAFF.

A few counts support this clonotype. V and J are TRBV7-9 and TRBJ2-7; 9 nucleotides agree with TRBD1. Germline CDR1 reads SEHNR; CDR2 reads FQNEAQ (reference sequence). The CDR3 contains 16 residues. With 0 bases clipped from V and 4 bases from J, the junction kept 7 bases outside the gene matches. The CDR3 loop reads CASSLAIGQGIYEQYF. CDR3 bases: TGTGCCAGCAGCTTAGCTATAGGACAGGGGATTTACGAGCAGTACTTC.

The V gene is TRBV24-1, the J gene TRBJ1-3, with a possible D match to TRBD1 (5 bases). CDR1 and CDR2 from the germline V gene are KGHDR and SFDVKD. CDR3 size: 13 residues. Trimming removed 3 bases at V and 5 bases at J, with 7 bases between. DNA of the CDR3: TGTGCCACCAGTGATGGACACCGAAACACCATATATTTT. It yields the protein CATSDGHRNTIYF.

Many counts were recorded for this clonotype. The V gene is TRBV15, the J gene TRBJ2-3; 7 bases fit TRBD1. The CDR3 length is 18 residues. Trimming took 0 bases from V and 2 from J; bases not matched to a gene: 11. The V gene's germline CDR1 is LNHNV and CDR2 YYDKDF (reference sequence). This CDR3 is CATSRDTPSTGITDTQYF. The CDR3 nucleotides are TGTGCCACCAGCAGAGATACCCCTTCGACAGGGATCACAGATACGCAGTATTTT.

At least ten counts were recorded for this clonotype. The V gene is TRBV28, the J gene TRBJ2-7; 7 nucleotides agree with TRBD1. Germline V CDR1 and CDR2: MDHEN, SYDVKM. V dropped 7 bases and J dropped 6; count of bases not matched to a gene: 9. The CDR3 runs to 13 residues. The CDR3 DNA reads as TGTGCCAGCACCCGACAGGGTACGGGCGAGCAGTACTTC. Residues: CASTRQGTGEQYF.

In its sample, this clonotype was seen a few times. Germline is not matched at one junction end, which may reflect a read error. J is TRBJ1-1 and V is TRBV6-1; D unclear. Germline-derived CDR1 and CDR2 are MNHNS and SASEGT. This CDR3 has 14 amino acids. The CDR3: CAISDPRGRTEAFF. The CDR3 coding sequence is TGTGCCATCAGTGATCCTAGAGGGAGGACTGAAGCTTTCTTT.

In this sample, this clonotype turned up a few times. This chain uses TRBV18 with TRBJ1-1; no clear D. This CDR3 spans 13 amino acids. V lost 6 bases and J lost 0, with 8 bases in between. Germline CDR1 KGHSH, CDR2 LQKENI. CDR3 in amino acids: CASSGDLNTEAFF. As DNA, the CDR3 is TGTGCCAGCTCTGGGGATTTGAACACTGAAGCTTTCTTT.

The rearrangement uses TRBV7-9 and TRBJ2-1, with 15 bases lining up with TRBD2. V shed 7 bases, J shed 9 bases, and the junction held 19 bases outside the gene matches. In germline, CDR1 is SEHNR, CDR2 FQNEAQ (reference sequence). CDR3 length: 19 amino acids. The CDR3 nucleotides are TGTGCCAGCACCCCTAGGGGGACTAGCGGGAGGACCTCCTCAGGTGAGCAGTTCTTC. Its protein is CASTPRGTSGRTSSGEQFF.

This clonotype came up a few times. J is TRBJ2-5 and V is TRBV7-9; TRBD1 aligns across 8 bases. V gave up 7 bases and J gave up 5 bases; unmatched junction bases: 3. Germline assignment: CDR1 SEHNR and CDR2 FQNEAQ (reference sequence). The length of the CDR3 is 12 residues. This CDR3 reads CASMWTGETQYF. CDR3 nucleotides: TGTGCCAGCATGTGGACAGGGGAGACCCAGTACTTC.

This chain joins TRBV19 and TRBJ1-1; a possible D gene is TRBD1 (5 bases). The CDR3 is 15 residues long. V was cut by 3 bases and J by 1 base, with 12 bases left in between. CDR1 LNHDA and CDR2 SQIVND come from the germline V gene (reference sequence). The DNA of the CDR3 is TGTGCCAGTAGTATTCAGCTGGGGGGGAACACTGAAGCTTTCTTT. This translates into CASSIQLGGNTEAFF.

This chain links TRBV27 with TRBJ2-7; D could derive from TRBD1 or TRBD2 (5 bases each). This CDR3 has 12 residues. The V gene's germline CDR1 is MNHEY and CDR2 SMNVEV (reference sequence). The CDR3 nucleotides read TGTGCGACCGGGACCTCTGTTGGCGAGCAGTACTTC. Translated: CATGTSVGEQYF.

The chain is built from TRBV20-1 and TRBJ2-7; D gene ambiguous. The CDR3 runs 12 residues. Trimming took off 3 bases at V and 0 bases at J, with 6 bases between the two ends. Germline V lookup: CDR1 DFQATT, CDR2 SNEGSKA (reference sequence). In DNA, the CDR3 is TGCAGTGCTAGTGACAACTCCTACGAGCAGTACTTC. Translating it yields CSASDNSYEQYF.

This clonotype was recorded a few times. This chain connects TRBV4-1 to TRBJ2-7; 7 bases map to TRBD1. The CDR3 runs 15 residues. The V and J ends lost 2 bases and 1 base, in that order; junction bases with no gene match: 5. Germline CDR1 and CDR2: MGHRA and YSYEKL. DNA of the CDR3: TGCGCCAGCAGCCAACCGGCAGGGGGTTCCTACGAGCAGTACTTC. The encoded protein is CASSQPAGGSYEQYF.

Points on this clonotype: At one end, the junction sequence differs from germline, possibly due to a read error. The rearrangement uses TRBV7-2 and TRBJ2-7; no reliable D call. In germline, CDR1 is SGHTA, CDR2 FQGNSA. CDR3 length: 14 residues. CDR3 DNA: TGTGCCAGCAGCTTAGAGTTCGGGCGCTACGAGCAGTGCTTC. This gives the protein CASSLEFGRYEQCF.